These 19 T cell receptor beta chains share one sample of origin, sequenced in a study of PD-L1 blockade in urothelial cancer (dated by TCRdb to between 2016 and 2019). This specimen's time point label, per the study, means: peripheral blood 6 weeks after treatment start. Library generation was performed with the immunoSEQ multiplex PCR assay. Imported from immuneACCESS, the table was reduced by TCRdb to in-frame sequences with V and J called. These copies leave out some clones; in studies compared against another copy, an unresolved V gene accounts for under half, and the cause of the remainder is not known. The sample has some 120,000 clones on record, less than 95% of them singletons. Together, the top ten hold 3.5% to 4.5% of the sample. Here the sequenced sample was PBMCs, taken around atezolizumab (anti-PD-L1) treatment. Receptors originate from a man aged 55 to 69 with urothelial cancer.

CDR3 region: CASGQGMELFF. The CDR3 nucleotides are TGTGCCAGTGGACAGGGTATGGAACTGTTTTTT. The chain has TRBV6-5 and TRBJ1-4; 8 bases are a match to TRBD1. Trimming removed 9 bases from V and 12 bases from J; junction bases left unmatched: 6. CDR1 MNHEY and CDR2 SVGAGI come from the germline V gene. This CDR3 region has 11 residues.

The chain uses TRBV4-1 and TRBJ2-7, with 7 bases matching TRBD1. Germline CDR1 and CDR2: MGHRA and YSYEKL. CDR3 length: 15 residues. J was trimmed by 2 bases and V by 0 bases; bases with no gene match: 4. CDR3 sequence reads: CASSQDPQGTYEQYF. The CDR3 nucleotides read TGCGCCAGCAGCCAAGATCCACAGGGGACCTACGAGCAGTACTTC.

The CDR3 DNA reads as TGCAGTGCTAGGGGAGGGGAAAAACTGTTTTTT. This gives the protein CSARGGEKLFF. The chain carries TRBV20-1 and TRBJ1-4; D unresolved. Germline V gene sequence: CDR1 DFQATT, CDR2 SNEGSKA (reference sequence). The ends were cut back, 3 bases at V and 8 bases at J, with 7 bases in the middle. The CDR3 contains 11 residues.

This rearrangement joins TRBV4-3 to TRBJ2-7; 7 positions agree with TRBD2. The CDR3 consists of 16 residues. Germline V gene lookup returns CDR1 LGHNA and CDR2 YSLEER. V shed 3 bases, J shed 2 bases, and the junction held 10 bases outside the gene matches. This chain's CDR3 is CASSQGGSGSTYEQYF. The CDR3 DNA follows: TGCGCCAGCAGCCAGGGAGGGAGCGGCAGTACCTACGAGCAGTACTTC.

The CDR3 sequence: CASSSTGGAQETQYF. In DNA form, the CDR3 reads TGTGCCAGCAGCTCAACAGGGGGCGCACAAGAGACCCAGTACTTC. The chain couples TRBV27 to TRBJ2-5; 9 bases align to TRBD1. The junction had 7 bases not matched to a gene; V was cut back by 6 bases and J by 2 bases. In germline, CDR1 is MNHEY, CDR2 SMNVEV (reference sequence). This CDR3 is built from 15 residues.

The J gene is TRBJ2-7, the V gene TRBV7-2; D is perhaps TRBD2 (6 bases). Germline CDR1 is SGHTA and CDR2 is FQGNSA. The ends were cut back, 4 bases at V and 3 bases at J, with 13 bases in the middle. This CDR3 is 14 amino acids long. In DNA, the CDR3 is TGTGCCAGCAGCTCCGGGGGTTCTATCTACGAGCAGTACTTC. Encoded protein: CASSSGGSIYEQYF.

The V call is TRBV15, the J call TRBJ2-5, with 7 nucleotides matching TRBD1. Germline V gene sequence: CDR1 LNHNV, CDR2 YYDKDF (reference sequence). This CDR3 comprises 15 residues. V lost 3 bases, J lost 1 base, and 5 bases stayed unmatched. This chain's CDR3 is CATSRPGTVQETQYF. CDR3 DNA sequence: TGTGCCACCAGCAGGCCTGGGACAGTCCAAGAGACCCAGTACTTC.

To note about this clone: This specimen includes other DNA sequences encoding the same CDR3. The chain recombines TRBV5-4 with TRBJ1-2; D not resolved. The CDR3 runs 13 residues. V lost 0 bases, J lost 5 bases, and 8 bases lay in between. Germline V gene sequence: CDR1 SGHNT, CDR2 YYREEE (reference sequence). CDR3 nucleotides: TGTGCCAGCAGCTTGGACAGATCGTATGGCTACACCTTC. Encoded protein: CASSLDRSYGYTF.

The genes are TRBV7-2 and TRBJ2-1, with D perhaps matching TRBD2 (5 bases). This CDR3 has 14 residues. Trimming removed 5 bases at V and 2 bases at J, with 10 bases between. Per the germline V gene, CDR1 is SGHTA and CDR2 is FQGNSA. CDR3 nucleotides: TGTGCCAGCAGCGGGAGAGGCCCCTACAATGAGCAGTTCTTC. Encoded protein: CASSGRGPYNEQFF.

The chain carries TRBV7-2 and TRBJ1-2, with 7 bases aligning to TRBD1. From germline, CDR1 is SGHTA and CDR2 FQGNSA. V shed 4 bases, J shed 0 bases, and the junction held 11 bases outside the gene matches. This CDR3 comprises 17 residues. For the CDR3, the DNA is TGTGCCAGCAGCTCCCTTCCGGGACAGCAGACTAACTATGGCTACACCTTC. Translating gives CASSSLPGQQTNYGYTF.

This clone occurred a few times. The chain couples TRBV30 to TRBJ2-2, with D perhaps matching TRBD1 (5 bases). V was clipped by 4 bases and J by 2 bases, with 11 bases between them. This CDR3 region has 14 residues. CDR1 GTSNPN and CDR2 SVGIG come from the germline V gene (reference sequence). CDR3 sequence reads: CAWKGNLNTGELFF. The CDR3 nucleotides are TGTGCCTGGAAGGGGAATCTTAACACCGGGGAGCTGTTTTTT.

This sequence joins TRBV5-8 and TRBJ2-6, with D possibly TRBD1 on 6 matching bases. The CDR3 is made up of 18 amino acids. CDR1 is SGHTS and CDR2 is YDEGEE in the germline V gene. V was clipped by 4 bases and J by 1 base, with 18 bases between them. CDR3 sequence (DNA): TGTGCCAGCAGCCTTAATGCAGGGGCCTCGTCTGGGGCCAACGTCCTGACTTTC. This encodes CASSLNAGASSGANVLTF. Variable domain in full (rest from reference TRBV5-8 and TRBJ2-6): EAGVTQSPTHLIKTRGQQATLRCSPISGHTSVYWYQQALGLGLQFLLWYDEGEERNRGNFPPRFSGRQFPNYSSELNVNALELEDSALYLCASSLNAGASSGANVLTFGAGSRLTVL.

This sequence joins TRBV30 and TRBJ1-5, with unresolved D. V dropped 2 bases and J dropped 5 bases, with 10 bases sitting between them. There are 13 residues in the CDR3. Per the germline V gene, CDR1 is GTSNPN and CDR2 is SVGIG (reference sequence). The CDR3 spells CAWSPEFDQPQHF. In DNA form, the CDR3 reads TGTGCCTGGAGTCCGGAGTTCGATCAGCCCCAGCATTTT.

V usage is TRBV4-1 and J usage is TRBJ2-2; 10 bases map to TRBD2. The CDR3 runs to 15 residues. Germline assignment: CDR1 MGHRA and CDR2 YSYEKL. J was trimmed by 6 bases and V by 3 bases; bases with no gene match: 4. The CDR3: CASSQGLAIPGELFF. The CDR3 nucleotides read TGCGCCAGCAGCCAGGGACTAGCGATACCCGGGGAGCTGTTTTTT.

This clone was recorded once. The rearrangement uses TRBV7-9 and TRBJ2-5, with a possible D match to TRBD2 (5 bases). The CDR3 runs 13 residues. The V gene lost 1 base and the J gene lost 4 bases, with 7 bases spanning the gap. The germline V gene has CDR1 SEHNR and CDR2 FQNEAQ (reference sequence). In nucleotides, the CDR3 is TGTGCCAGCAGCTTAGACGCGGGAGAGACCCAGTACTTC. Its protein product is CASSLDAGETQYF.

The CDR3 loop reads CASSPLDKRLGYTF. CDR3 coding DNA: TGTGCCAGCTCACCGCTGGACAAAAGGCTTGGCTACACCTTC. V is TRBV18 and J is TRBJ1-2; a weak D match, TRBD1 (5 bases). V shed 3 bases and J shed 7 bases, with 15 bases lying between them. Germline CDR1 and CDR2: KGHSH and LQKENI. The CDR3 totals 14 residues.

As to this clone: Within the sample, other DNA sequences also encode this same CDR3. V gene TRBV6-5 combines with J gene TRBJ1-2, with D perhaps matching TRBD1 (5 bases). The CDR3 spans 11 residues. Trimming stripped 4 bases from V and 7 bases from J, with 7 bases between. Germline V CDR1 and CDR2: MNHEY, SVGAGI. CDR3 DNA sequence: TGTGCCAGCAGTTCGGGGGTTGGCTACACCTTC. Translation gives CASSSGVGYTF.

This clone was observed a few times. This CDR3 is CASSLTGLNQFF. The CDR3 bases are TGTGCCAGCAGTTTGACAGGGCTTAATCAGTTCTTC. The chain has TRBV27 and TRBJ2-1; 7 positions match TRBD1. Germline-derived CDR1 and CDR2 are MNHEY and SMNVEV (reference sequence). The CDR3 is 12 residues long. V gave up 3 bases and J gave up 13 bases; unmatched junction bases: 6.

The rearrangement joins TRBV28 to TRBJ1-2; D is uncertain. Trimming stripped 3 bases from V and 3 bases from J, with 14 bases between. The CDR3 sequence is 15 residues long. From germline, CDR1 is MDHEN and CDR2 SYDVKM. The DNA for the CDR3 is TGTGCCAGCAGTTTGATAGGACTCGATCACTATGGCTACACCTTC. Its translation is CASSLIGLDHYGYTF.